Listed below are T cell receptor beta chains from one sample, sequenced in a study of shared clonotypes between healthy human individuals. Repertoires were generated with immunoSEQ multiplex PCR, while TCRdb's copy carries only in-frame clones and drops some. This sample has roughly 330,000 clones, with approximately 74% found just once. The specimen was memory CD4+ T cells sorted from blood. The receptors were gathered from a man aged 30 to 39 in good health. The CDR3 runs from the conserved cysteine through the conserved F or W. Fields, in order: J gene, V gene, clone size, D gene, CDR3 DNA, CDR3 protein. A D gene is named only where the DNA matches it firmly. Expanded clones are given a class, and other clones once, few, many or no size at all.

j_gene: TRBJ2-1
v_gene: TRBV5-1
abundance: .
d_gene: TRBD2
CDR3nt: TGCGCCAGCAGCTCCGAGACTAGCGGGGATACCTACAATGAGCAGTTCTTC
CDR3aa: CASSSETSGDTYNEQFF

j_gene: TRBJ2-7
v_gene: TRBV4-1
abundance: .
d_gene: .
CDR3nt: TGCGCCAGCAGCCAAGAATGGCTAAAGGCTCCTTACGAGCAGTACTTC
CDR3aa: CASSQEWLKAPYEQYF

j_gene: TRBJ2-7
v_gene: TRBV7-9
abundance: .
d_gene: .
CDR3nt: TGTGCCAGCAACTTAAGTCAAACTAGTTCCCACGAGCAGTACTTC
CDR3aa: CASNLSQTSSHEQYF

j_gene: TRBJ2-3
v_gene: TRBV29-1
abundance: .
d_gene: .
CDR3nt: TGCAGCTCCCTCAGGACAGTCCTCAGCGGTACGCAGTATTTT
CDR3aa: CSSLRTVLSGTQYF

j_gene: TRBJ1-4
v_gene: TRBV21-1
abundance: .
d_gene: .
CDR3nt: TGTGCCAGCATCTGGGACAGGGGGCAGGAAAAACTGTTTTTT
CDR3aa: CASIWDRGQEKLFF

j_gene: TRBJ2-7
v_gene: TRBV2
abundance: .
d_gene: .
CDR3nt: TGTGCCAGCAGTTACAGGGATGGCGAGCAGTACTTC
CDR3aa: CASSYRDGEQYF

j_gene: TRBJ2-3
v_gene: TRBV5-8
abundance: .
d_gene: .
CDR3nt: TGTGCCAGCAGCTTGGTCGGGAGCCCCACAGATACGCAGTATTTT
CDR3aa: CASSLVGSPTDTQYF

j_gene: TRBJ2-7
v_gene: TRBV7-9
abundance: .
d_gene: TRBD2
CDR3nt: TGTGCCAGCAACCCCGGGGGGGGCTACGAGCAGTACTTC
CDR3aa: CASNPGGGYEQYF

j_gene: TRBJ1-1
v_gene: TRBV4-1
abundance: .
d_gene: .
CDR3nt: TGCGCCAGCAGCCAAGAAAGGTGGGGGGTGGCCACTGAAGCTTTCTTT
CDR3aa: CASSQERWGVATEAFF

j_gene: TRBJ2-2
v_gene: TRBV5-1
abundance: few
d_gene: .
CDR3nt: TGCGCCAGCAGCTTGATAGAACAGGGGAACACCGGGGAGCTGTTTTTT
CDR3aa: CASSLIEQGNTGELFF

j_gene: TRBJ2-1
v_gene: TRBV7-8
abundance: .
d_gene: .
CDR3nt: TGTGCCAGCAGCCCGCTAGCGAATCCCTACAATGAGCAGTTCTTC
CDR3aa: CASSPLANPYNEQFF

j_gene: TRBJ2-7
v_gene: TRBV5-4
abundance: few
d_gene: .
CDR3nt: TGTGCCAGCAGCTTAACTCCAGGGAACTACGAGCAGTACTTC
CDR3aa: CASSLTPGNYEQYF

j_gene: TRBJ2-5
v_gene: TRBV7-3
abundance: few
d_gene: TRBD2
CDR3nt: TGTGCCAGCAGCCCCGCTAGCGGGAGATTAGAGACCCAGTACTTC
CDR3aa: CASSPASGRLETQYF

j_gene: TRBJ2-3
v_gene: TRBV5-6
abundance: .
d_gene: TRBD2
CDR3nt: TGTGCCAGCAGCCCTGGTACTAGCGGGAGACGGTTCGGAAATACGCAGTATTTT
CDR3aa: CASSPGTSGRRFGNTQYF

j_gene: TRBJ2-5
v_gene: TRBV19
abundance: .
d_gene: .
CDR3nt: TGTGCCAGTACCACAGGACTAAACTTGTACCAAGAGACCCAGTACTTC
CDR3aa: CASTTGLNLYQETQYF

j_gene: TRBJ2-7
v_gene: TRBV6-5
abundance: .
d_gene: TRBD2
CDR3nt: TGTGCCAGCAGCTTAATAGCGGGAGGACGAGACGAGCAGTACTTC
CDR3aa: CASSLIAGGRDEQYF

j_gene: TRBJ1-2
v_gene: TRBV5-5
abundance: .
d_gene: .
CDR3nt: TGTGCCAGCAGCTTGGATGCCAGTAACTATGGCTACACCTTC
CDR3aa: CASSLDASNYGYTF

j_gene: TRBJ1-4
v_gene: TRBV19
abundance: .
d_gene: .
CDR3nt: TGTGCCAGTAGTATAGAGCCGGGAAATATTCGGGAAAAACTGTTTTTT
CDR3aa: CASSIEPGNIREKLFF

j_gene: TRBJ2-1
v_gene: TRBV18
abundance: .
d_gene: TRBD2
CDR3nt: TGTGCCAGCTCACCGCCGGGACTAGCGGGAGTGGACTGGGGTGAGCAGTTCTTC
CDR3aa: CASSPPGLAGVDWGEQFF

j_gene: TRBJ2-2
v_gene: TRBV7-6
abundance: .
d_gene: .
CDR3nt: TGTGCCAGCAGCTTTGCGTTGGGGGGCATCGGGGAGCTGTTTTTT
CDR3aa: CASSFALGGIGELFF

j_gene: TRBJ2-3
v_gene: TRBV29-1
abundance: .
d_gene: .
CDR3nt: TGCAGTCTACTATCCGGGGATACGCAGTATTTT
CDR3aa: CSLLSGDTQYF

j_gene: TRBJ2-5
v_gene: TRBV29-1
abundance: .
d_gene: .
CDR3nt: TGCAGCGTTGCCGGGACCGACCAAGAGACCCAGTACTTC
CDR3aa: CSVAGTDQETQYF

j_gene: TRBJ1-5
v_gene: TRBV6-6
abundance: few
d_gene: .
CDR3nt: TGTGCCAGCAGTTACTCTGCTAGCCAGCCCCAGCATTTT
CDR3aa: CASSYSASQPQHF

j_gene: TRBJ2-5
v_gene: TRBV11-2
abundance: .
d_gene: TRBD2
CDR3nt: TGTGCCAGCAGCACAGCGGGACTAGCTCCCGCGGAGCAGTACTTC
CDR3aa: CASSTAGLAPAEQYF

j_gene: TRBJ2-7
v_gene: TRBV2
abundance: few
d_gene: TRBD2
CDR3nt: TGTGCCAGCAAGGGACTAACCTACGAGCAGTACTTC
CDR3aa: CASKGLTYEQYF

j_gene: TRBJ2-1
v_gene: TRBV11-2
abundance: .
d_gene: TRBD2
CDR3nt: TGTGCCAGCAGCTCTTTAGGGGCGGGAGGGACCTACAATGAGCAGTTCTTC
CDR3aa: CASSSLGAGGTYNEQFF

j_gene: TRBJ2-5
v_gene: TRBV11-2
abundance: many
d_gene: .
CDR3nt: TGTGCCAGCAGCGCGGAGCAGGGTGCGCAAGAGACCCAGTACTTC
CDR3aa: CASSAEQGAQETQYF

j_gene: TRBJ2-7
v_gene: TRBV5-1
abundance: .
d_gene: TRBD1
CDR3nt: TGCGCCAGCAGCCTGAGACAGGGGGTCACCTACGAGCAGTACTTC
CDR3aa: CASSLRQGVTYEQYF

j_gene: TRBJ1-5
v_gene: TRBV18
abundance: .
d_gene: .
CDR3nt: TGTGCCAGCTCAGATCGCCCCGTGGACGGGCAGCCCCAGCATTTT
CDR3aa: CASSDRPVDGQPQHF

j_gene: TRBJ2-7
v_gene: TRBV28
abundance: .
d_gene: .
CDR3nt: TGTGCCAGCAGTCCGGACCTGGGACCGAAGAGCTCCTACGAGCAGTACTTC
CDR3aa: CASSPDLGPKSSYEQYF

j_gene: TRBJ2-3
v_gene: TRBV14
abundance: .
d_gene: .
CDR3nt: TGTGCCAGCAGCCAAGATCGATTGGGCAAAGCAGGACCCACTCATACGCAGTATTTT
CDR3aa: CASSQDRLGKAGPTHTQYF

j_gene: TRBJ2-1
v_gene: TRBV7-3
abundance: once
d_gene: .
CDR3nt: TGTGCCAGCAGCTTATCAGGGGAAGGTGAGCAGTTCTTC
CDR3aa: CASSLSGEGEQFF

j_gene: TRBJ1-4
v_gene: TRBV5-1
abundance: .
d_gene: .
CDR3nt: TGCGCCAGCAGCCCAACTCAAGAGACAGAAAAACTGTTTTTT
CDR3aa: CASSPTQETEKLFF

j_gene: TRBJ2-3
v_gene: TRBV7-2
abundance: once
d_gene: TRBD2
CDR3nt: TGTGCCAGCAGCTTGACCGTACTAGCGGGGGGCACAGATACGCAGTATTTT
CDR3aa: CASSLTVLAGGTDTQYF

j_gene: TRBJ2-5
v_gene: TRBV28
abundance: once
d_gene: .
CDR3nt: TGTGCCAGCAGTACCCGGGAGACCCAGTACTTC
CDR3aa: CASSTRETQYF

j_gene: TRBJ2-1
v_gene: TRBV7-2
abundance: .
d_gene: .
CDR3nt: TGTGCCAGCAGCCACTTAAATCCAAATGCCAATGAGCAGTTCTTC
CDR3aa: CASSHLNPNANEQFF

j_gene: TRBJ2-7
v_gene: TRBV28
abundance: few
d_gene: TRBD1
CDR3nt: TGTGCCAGCAGGGACAGGGATCCTCCCTACGAGCAGTACTTC
CDR3aa: CASRDRDPPYEQYF

j_gene: TRBJ1-5
v_gene: TRBV6-6
abundance: few
d_gene: .
CDR3nt: TGTGCCAGCAGGAGAACGGGAAGCAATCAGCCCCAGCATTTT
CDR3aa: CASRRTGSNQPQHF

j_gene: TRBJ2-5
v_gene: TRBV23-1
abundance: .
d_gene: .
CDR3nt: TGCGCCAGCAGTGGTAGGGGCGGATACGAGGGCAACCAGTACTTC
CDR3aa: CASSGRGGYEGNQYF

j_gene: TRBJ2-3
v_gene: TRBV2
abundance: .
d_gene: TRBD2
CDR3nt: TGTGCCACCAAGACTAGCGGAAGCACAGATACGCAGTATTTT
CDR3aa: CATKTSGSTDTQYF

j_gene: TRBJ1-1
v_gene: TRBV10-1
abundance: once
d_gene: .
CDR3nt: TGCGCCAGCAGTGAGCCGACAGACATGAACACTGAAGCTTTCTTT
CDR3aa: CASSEPTDMNTEAFF

j_gene: TRBJ2-3
v_gene: TRBV11-2
abundance: .
d_gene: TRBD2
CDR3nt: TGTGCCAGCAGCTTCTCAGGACTAGCTAGAGATACGCAGTATTTT
CDR3aa: CASSFSGLARDTQYF

j_gene: TRBJ2-1
v_gene: TRBV9
abundance: many
d_gene: .
CDR3nt: TGTGCCAGCAGCGATAGACTCGTCGATGAGCAGTTCTTC
CDR3aa: CASSDRLVDEQFF

j_gene: TRBJ1-4
v_gene: TRBV18
abundance: .
d_gene: .
CDR3nt: TGTGCCAGCTCACCGGGCACTAGGACAGCGCGTGAAAAACTGTTTTTT
CDR3aa: CASSPGTRTAREKLFF

j_gene: TRBJ2-1
v_gene: TRBV5-4
abundance: .
d_gene: TRBD2
CDR3nt: TGTGCCAGCAAGACCGGACTAGCGGGAGTCACCAGTCGTCAGGATGAGCAGTTCTTC
CDR3aa: CASKTGLAGVTSRQDEQFF

j_gene: TRBJ1-3
v_gene: TRBV9
abundance: .
d_gene: .
CDR3nt: TGTGCCAGCAGCGTAGTACCGGGAAACACCATATATTTT
CDR3aa: CASSVVPGNTIYF

j_gene: TRBJ2-1
v_gene: TRBV28
abundance: .
d_gene: TRBD2
CDR3nt: TGTGCCAGCAGTTCCCCCGGGACTAGCGGGAGATATGAGCAGTTCTTC
CDR3aa: CASSSPGTSGRYEQFF

j_gene: TRBJ2-5
v_gene: TRBV6-1
abundance: .
d_gene: .
CDR3nt: TGTGCCAGCAGTGAAGAGACCCAGTACTTC
CDR3aa: CASSEETQYF

j_gene: TRBJ2-2
v_gene: TRBV6-6
abundance: .
d_gene: .
CDR3nt: TGTGCCAGCAAGGCGGGAAGCACCGGGGAGCTGTTTTTT
CDR3aa: CASKAGSTGELFF

j_gene: TRBJ2-4
v_gene: TRBV28
abundance: many
d_gene: .
CDR3nt: TGTGCCAGCAGTTTTTCAATTACCAAACACATTCAGTACTTC
CDR3aa: CASSFSITKHIQYF

j_gene: TRBJ2-2
v_gene: TRBV5-1
abundance: .
d_gene: TRBD1
CDR3nt: TGCGCCAGCAGCCGGGACAGCCTAAACACCGGGGAGCTGTTTTTT
CDR3aa: CASSRDSLNTGELFF

j_gene: TRBJ2-2
v_gene: TRBV2
abundance: .
d_gene: .
CDR3nt: TGTGCCAGCACCGGGGTAGTGGACACCGGGGAGCTGTTTTTT
CDR3aa: CASTGVVDTGELFF

j_gene: TRBJ2-2
v_gene: TRBV2
abundance: few
d_gene: .
CDR3nt: TGTGCCAGCAGTGAAGCGAGGGGCAACACCGGGGAGCTGTTTTTT
CDR3aa: CASSEARGNTGELFF

j_gene: TRBJ2-1
v_gene: TRBV10-3
abundance: .
d_gene: .
CDR3nt: TGTGCCATCAGTGAGTCAACGGCAGGGGACTACAATGAGCAGTTCTTC
CDR3aa: CAISESTAGDYNEQFF

j_gene: TRBJ2-3
v_gene: TRBV21-1
abundance: .
d_gene: .
CDR3nt: TGTGCCAGCAGCAAATATCCGGAGAGTTCCACAGATACGCAGTATTTT
CDR3aa: CASSKYPESSTDTQYF

j_gene: TRBJ1-4
v_gene: TRBV13
abundance: .
d_gene: TRBD1
CDR3nt: TGTGCCAGCAGCTTAGGGACAGGGGGAGGCGAAAAACTGTTTTTT
CDR3aa: CASSLGTGGGEKLFF

j_gene: TRBJ2-7
v_gene: TRBV5-1
abundance: once
d_gene: .
CDR3nt: TGCGCCAGCAGCTATGGGGGAAGGGGGACCTACGAGCAGTACTTC
CDR3aa: CASSYGGRGTYEQYF

j_gene: TRBJ2-1
v_gene: TRBV29-1
abundance: .
d_gene: TRBD2
CDR3nt: TGCAGCGTTGGCGGGAGGGCCGTCAATGAGCAGTTCTTC
CDR3aa: CSVGGRAVNEQFF

j_gene: TRBJ2-2
v_gene: TRBV6-5
abundance: .
d_gene: .
CDR3nt: TGTGCCAGCAGTTCCGATAGGGGCGGGGAGCTGTTTTTT
CDR3aa: CASSSDRGGELFF

j_gene: TRBJ2-1
v_gene: TRBV5-8
abundance: .
d_gene: .
CDR3nt: TGTGCCAGCAGCTTTCGTGTCCTAGCGTTTTACAATGAGCAGTTCTTC
CDR3aa: CASSFRVLAFYNEQFF